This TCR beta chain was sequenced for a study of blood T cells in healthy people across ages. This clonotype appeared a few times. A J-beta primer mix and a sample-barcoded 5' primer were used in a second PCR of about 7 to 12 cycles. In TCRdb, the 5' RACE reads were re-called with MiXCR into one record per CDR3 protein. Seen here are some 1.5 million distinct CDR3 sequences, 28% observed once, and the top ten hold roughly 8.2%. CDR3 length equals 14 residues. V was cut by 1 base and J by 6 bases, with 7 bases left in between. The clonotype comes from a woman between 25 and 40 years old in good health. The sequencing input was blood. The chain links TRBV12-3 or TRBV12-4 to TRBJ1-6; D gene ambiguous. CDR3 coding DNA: TGTGCCAGCAGTTTAGGGAGCCGTAATTCACCCCTCCACTTT. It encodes CASSLGSRNSPLHF.